This T cell receptor (beta chain) was sequenced in a study of human T cells and chemical hapten exposure (dated by TCRdb to the early 2020s). Regarding the research as a whole: Libraries were pooled for sequencing, and variation in per-sample TCR yields was attributed mainly to small differences in library volumes within the pool. For every blood RNA sample, sequencing covered both the TCR alpha and TCR beta chains. The study tracked peripheral blood TCR repertoire changes in vivo during primary and secondary sensitization to the hapten diphenylcyclopropenone (DPC) in alopecia patients.

There are a few counts of this clonotype. The target of this receptor is not known. Base qualities are not at hand, and no much larger clone is one base apart. Overall study results and their limits: After repeated subsampling, changes were observed in the strength of the expansion versus patch-test correlation and in the threshold at which the correlation became significant. DPC sensitization did not change how many TCRs were above 1 in 1000 frequency, and no evidence was found of alterations in global repertoire structure.

Preparation of the library involved RACE. Sequencer: NextSeq 500. Library preparation attached unique molecular identifiers to individual cDNA molecules for quantitative, reproducible TCR counting. On the study's bioinformatics: Samples had a median of roughly 98,000 TCRs, with a range from about 23,224 to 750,000. The Decombinator software suite was used to annotate the V, J and CDR3 of the TCR reads. For PS versus PT1 abundance plots, all samples were subsampled to the same number of TCRs (28,000). Expanded TCRs were defined as absent before sensitization and observed at least eight times at the 2-week time point. TCRdb took the public reads, trimmed them with fastp at Q25, ran MiXCR for clone calling and kept in-frame beta chains. For every CDR3 protein sequence, its rows merge into one entry that carries the most common genes and DNA. TCRdb assigned the V and J calls; the authors' analysis was not used. Within this sample are tens of thousands of distinct CDR3 sequences, with 3.7% of them counted one time only. The top ten hold 5.6% of the sample.

Deletion took 6 bases off V and 3 bases off J, with a span of 17 bases between the germline ends. The cysteine opens and the phenylalanine closes a CDR3 of 15 amino acids. Just CDR3 DNA is preserved here, 45 bases in frame from base 1. CDR1 and CDR2, looked up from the germline V gene, are SGHRS and YFSETQ. The sample's time point label, in plain terms: healthy volunteer bleed at 6 weeks. Unfractionated whole blood was collected in Tempus Blood RNA tubes, and total RNA was extracted from that blood. As TCR sequencing controls, roughly five healthy volunteers were used, with blood taken at day 0, 2 weeks and 6 weeks.

Here the chain combines TRBV5-1 and TRBJ2-3; TRBD1 might be the D gene, on 5 matching bases. The sample taken for sequencing was whole blood. This clonotype originated in a human donor in good health. Some clones in this sample may be carry-over from other donors' samples. The DNA reads TGCGCCAGCAAGAGGACACGACAGAGGACAGATACGCAGTATTTT. Translated, this is CASKRTRQRTDTQYF.